This paragraph reports one TCR beta chain. Clones were read by immunoSEQ multiplex PCR, and TCRdb kept only the in-frame ones, dropping some. This table holds thousands of clones, over 70% found once. V lost 4 bases, J lost 4 bases, and 10 bases stayed unmatched. Germline V gene sequence: CDR1 SGHTS, CDR2 YDEGEE. CDR3 length: 16 amino acids. This sample was included in a study of immune cell composition in non-small cell lung cancer. The chain links TRBV5-8 to TRBJ1-2, with 10 bases fitting TRBD1. The sample comprised lung tumor tissue. The sequence was obtained from a human donor with non-small cell lung cancer. The CDR3 nucleotides read TGTGCCAGCAGCATCAACCGACAGGGGGCGGTCTATGGCTACACCTTC. Amino acids: CASSINRQGAVYGYTF.